This TCR beta chain was identified during a study of blood T cell repertoires in COVID-19. Study in general: The cDNA or gDNA used as material had been derived from T cells, B-cell-depleted T cells, or PBMCs.

Participant ages covered roughly 18 to 89 years across about two dozen US areas. Profiling relied on immunoSEQ multiplex PCR, and the TCRdb table lists in-frame clones only, not all of them. Of under 200,000 clones listed, approximately 81% are singletons. What was sequenced was PBMCs or T cells enriched from blood (not recorded which). This sequence was found in a woman between 40 and 50 years old with acute COVID-19.

For the CDR3, the DNA is TGTGCCAGCAGCTCCGGTAACTATGGCTACACCTTC. It specifies CASSSGNYGYTF. The chain links TRBV7-2 to TRBJ1-2; D not resolved. Germline assignment: CDR1 SGHTA and CDR2 FQGNSA. This CDR3 is built from 12 residues. V gave up 4 bases and J gave up 1 base, with 4 bases separating them.